The 19 T cell receptor beta chains below all came from one sample that was sequenced in a study of T-cell memory formation after mild COVID-19. TCRdb reprocessed the 5' RACE reads via MiXCR and lists one record per CDR3 protein. The table records 150,000 to 200,000 distinct CDR3 sequences, about a fifth of them present only once. Material: PBMCs or a T cell subset sorted from them (not recorded which). The receptor set was obtained from a man aged 18 to 29 who had mild COVID-19 (a few samples of this study predate the infection). Cell type and time point are not known.

The rearrangement uses TRBV18 and TRBJ1-1; 10 bases are shared with TRBD1. The germline gives CDR1 KGHSH, CDR2 LQKENI. This CDR3 has 15 residues. The junction had 4 bases not matched to a gene; V was cut back by 2 bases and J by 4 bases. The DNA of the CDR3 is TGTGCCAGCTCACCAGATTGGACAGGGGGCACTGAAGCTTTCTTT. Protein sequence: CASSPDWTGGTEAFF.

This clonotype was seen a handful of times. The chain is built from TRBV7-2 and TRBJ1-1; tentative D call: TRBD1 (6 bases). Between the trimmed V and J ends, which lost 3 bases and 10 bases, there was a span of 18 bases. The CDR3 consists of 14 residues. Germline values: CDR1 SGHTA, CDR2 FQGNSA. In DNA, the CDR3 is TGTGCCAGCAGCTTCGTGGGGACATGGGTTGGAGCTTTCTTT. It codes for CASSFVGTWVGAFF. The full variable domain, in which reference TRBV7-2 and TRBJ1-1 provide the parts outside the CDR3, is GAGVSQSPSNKVTEKGKDVELRCDPISGHTALYWYRQSLGQGLEFLIYFQGNSAPDKSGLPSDRFSAERTGGSVSTLTIQRTQQEDSAVYLCASSFVGTWVGAFFGQGTRLTVV.

The gene calls are TRBV7-2 and TRBJ2-5; 13 bases align to TRBD2. Trimming at V came to 6 bases and at J to 4 bases, leaving 2 bases not matched to a gene. CDR3 length: 14 residues. Germline lookup yields CDR1 SGHTA and CDR2 FQGNSA. CDR3 DNA: TGTGCCAGCAGTTGGACTAGCGGGGGAGAGACCCAGTACTTC. It encodes CASSWTSGGETQYF.

The chain has TRBV7-2 and TRBJ2-6; TRBD1 aligns across 8 bases. Looked up from germline, CDR1 is SGHTA and CDR2 is FQGNSA. The CDR3 totals 17 residues. Unmatched junction bases numbered 7, after V lost 5 bases and J lost 1 base. As DNA, the CDR3 is TGTGCCAGCAGCCCCGCAGGGGGCAGGTCTGGGGCCAACGTCCTGACTTTC. It yields the protein CASSPAGGRSGANVLTF.

V usage is TRBV5-6 and J usage is TRBJ1-1; possible D gene TRBD1, 5 bases. The germline CDR1 and CDR2 sequences are SGHDT and YYEEEE. V shed 6 bases and J shed 2 bases, with 20 bases lying between them. This CDR3 contains 16 residues. The CDR3 DNA reads TGTGCCAGCATCTTAGGACCCAATCAGGGTAACACTGAAGCTTTCTTT. This sequence encodes CASILGPNQGNTEAFF. The whole variable domain, remainder taken from reference TRBV5-6 and TRBJ1-1, is DAGVTQSPTHLIKTRGQQVTLRCSPKSGHDTVSWYQQALGQGPQFIFQYYEEEERQRGNFPDRFSGHQFPNYSSELNVNALLLGDSALYLCASILGPNQGNTEAFFGQGTRLTVV.

The chain combines TRBV5-1 with TRBJ2-5; D perhaps matches TRBD1 (6 bases). The CDR3 has 13 residues. CDR1 SGHRS and CDR2 YFSETQ come from the germline V gene. Trimming cost V 4 bases and J 7 bases, with 14 bases left between them. CDR3 DNA: TGCGCCAGCAGCAAGGACAGTCCGGGGACCCAGTACTTC. This encodes CASSKDSPGTQYF.

This clonotype was observed at least ten times. This chain connects TRBV7-9 to TRBJ2-1; 8 nucleotides match TRBD2. This CDR3 contains 13 residues. Germline V lookup: CDR1 SEHNR, CDR2 FQNEAQ (reference sequence). The trim removed 3 bases at V and 8 bases at J, leaving 3 bases unmatched. CDR3 region: CASSFTGGDEQFF. The CDR3, as DNA: TGTGCCAGCAGCTTCACCGGGGGGGATGAGCAGTTCTTC.

This clonotype was seen at least ten times. Here the CDR3 reads CASSLGPGPYEQYV. DNA of the CDR3: TGTGCCAGCAGCTTAGGTCCGGGGCCCTACGAGCAGTACGTC. The gene calls are TRBV7-2 and TRBJ2-7, with D perhaps given as TRBD1 or TRBD2 (5 bases each). V lost 1 base and J lost 2, with 9 bases in between. CDR3 length: 14 residues. The germline gives CDR1 SGHTA, CDR2 FQGNSA.

CDR3 sequence reads: CASSSQGGAGNTIYF. The CDR3 region has the DNA TGTGCCAGCAGCTCCCAAGGGGGGGCTGGAAACACCATATATTTT. The chain combines TRBV7-2 with TRBJ1-3; D perhaps matches TRBD1 (6 bases). Germline V gene lookup returns CDR1 SGHTA and CDR2 FQGNSA. There are 15 residues in the CDR3. V was clipped by 4 bases and J by 2 bases, with 12 bases between them.

The chain links TRBV6-5 to TRBJ2-5; 8 nucleotides match TRBD2. Germline lookup yields CDR1 MNHEY and CDR2 SVGAGI. The J segment lost 1 base and the V segment lost 4 bases, leaving 5 bases of the junction unmatched. The CDR3 runs 15 residues. CDR3: CASSSHTSGQETQYF. Written as DNA, the CDR3 is TGTGCCAGCAGTTCACACACTAGCGGCCAAGAGACCCAGTACTTC.

The chain employs TRBV4-3 and TRBJ2-3, with TRBD2 matching 7 bases. V shed 2 bases and J 4 bases; nucleotides not matched to a gene: 9. The germline CDR1 and CDR2 sequences are LGHNA and YSLEER. The length of the CDR3 is 16 residues. CDR3 in amino acids: CASSQRAGATADTQYF. CDR3 sequence (DNA): TGCGCCAGCAGCCAAAGGGCGGGAGCGACTGCAGATACGCAGTATTTT.

The table lists this clonotype with a few counts. The V call is TRBV20-1, the J call TRBJ1-1; D is unresolved. Deletions cut 0 bases from V and 6 bases from J, with 2 bases between. The CDR3 runs 10 residues. The germline V gene encodes CDR1 DFQATT and CDR2 SNEGSKA (reference sequence). CDR3 in DNA: TGCAGTGCTAGAGAACCTGAAGCTTTCTTT. Protein: CSAREPEAFF.

The chain is built from TRBV12-5 and TRBJ2-3, with D possibly being TRBD1 (6 bases). V dropped 0 bases and J dropped 5 bases, with 12 bases sitting between them. In germline, CDR1 is LGHNT, CDR2 FRNRAP. The CDR3 totals 15 residues. CDR3 coding DNA: TGTGCTAGTGGTTTGGTACTTGGGGGCGAAGATACGCAGTATTTT. This encodes CASGLVLGGEDTQYF.

The rearrangement uses TRBV18 and TRBJ2-3; no clear D. The CDR3 totals 16 residues. The germline gives CDR1 KGHSH, CDR2 LQKENI. The V and J ends lost 5 bases and 0 bases respectively, with 15 bases between them. CDR3 DNA sequence: TGTGCCAGCTCAACCTCTAGTGCCTCTAGCACAGATACGCAGTATTTT. Translating gives CASSTSSASSTDTQYF.

The V and J genes are TRBV7-9 and TRBJ1-2; D ambiguous. Trimming stripped 2 bases from V and 1 base from J, with 11 bases between. Germline V CDR1 and CDR2: SEHNR, FQNEAQ (reference sequence). This CDR3 comprises 15 residues. CDR3 nucleotides: TGTGCCAGCAGCTTAACGGTGACCCTTAACTATGGCTACACCTTC. Its protein is CASSLTVTLNYGYTF.

The rearrangement uses TRBV7-9 and TRBJ1-1; possibly TRBD1 for D (5 bases). V was shortened by 1 base and J by 3 bases, with 15 bases between the two germline ends. The V gene's germline CDR1 is SEHNR and CDR2 FQNEAQ (reference sequence). The CDR3 length is 16 residues. The CDR3 sequence: CASSLGVGDPDTEAFF. The CDR3 coding sequence is TGTGCCAGCAGCTTAGGCGTCGGGGACCCTGACACTGAAGCTTTCTTT. Filled out from reference TRBV7-9 and TRBJ1-1, the complete variable domain reads DTGVSQNPRHKITKRGQNVTFRCDPISEHNRLYWYRQTLGQGPEFLTYFQNEAQLEKSRLLSDRFSAERPKGSFSTLEIQRTEQGDSAMYLCASSLGVGDPDTEAFFGQGTRLTVV.

This sequence joins TRBV27 and TRBJ2-7; D remains unclear. The CDR3 loop spans 14 amino acids. The ends were cut back, 2 bases at V and 3 bases at J, with 11 bases in the middle. Germline assignment: CDR1 MNHEY and CDR2 SMNVEV (reference sequence). CDR3 residues: CASSLQGLYYEQYF. In DNA form, the CDR3 reads TGTGCCAGCAGTTTACAAGGTCTGTACTACGAGCAGTACTTC.

The V gene is TRBV5-1, the J gene TRBJ2-3, with 7 nucleotides matching TRBD1. V shed 1 base and J 2 bases; nucleotides not matched to a gene: 4. CDR3 size: 15 residues. Germline-derived CDR1 and CDR2 are SGHRS and YFSETQ. CDR3 amino acids: CASSLSQGTTDTQYF. Written as DNA, the CDR3 is TGCGCCAGCAGCTTGTCACAGGGGACCACAGATACGCAGTATTTT.

This clonotype was found a few times. J is TRBJ2-5 and V is TRBV12-3 or TRBV12-4, with D possibly being TRBD2 (5 bases). V lost 3 bases, J lost 5 bases, and 13 bases lay in between. This CDR3 spans 14 amino acids. CDR3 DNA sequence: TGTGCCAGCAGTTTTTGGGGTCCGGGGGAGACCCAGTACTTC. This codes for CASSFWGPGETQYF.